The text below deals with one TCR beta chain. What it binds is not known. This sample was taken from a study of CD8+ T cells in alopecia areata. Study-wide findings and caveats: Clonality exceeded that of normal scalp in lesional scalp, most notably in alopecia totalis/universalis. Tissue-resident alphabeta T cells belonging to normal skin likewise get sequenced within scalp specimens. Compared with mice, patients displayed less clear TCR sharing, possibly for HLA-related reasons.

Investigators isolated RNA and reverse transcribed it into cDNA to act as the sequencing template. The table came from immunoSEQ multiplex PCR; TCRdb's copy has only in-frame clones and leaves some out. The sample carries 150,000 or so clones, over 45% recorded once. Peripheral blood and lesional scalp punch biopsies came from alopecia areata patients. This CDR3 has 13 residues. The germline V gene encodes CDR1 SQVTM and CDR2 ANQGSEA. The ends were cut back, 6 bases at V and 8 bases at J, with 16 bases in the middle. The specimen was CD4+ T cells sorted from blood. This TCR derives from a human donor with alopecia areata. The rearrangement uses TRBV29-1 and TRBJ1-4, with a weak D call TRBD1 (5 bases). CDR3 coding DNA: TGCAGCGTATCAGGGTTTTTGAACGAAAAACTGTTTTTT. It yields the protein CSVSGFLNEKLFF.